These T cell receptor beta chains were read from a single sample in a study of T cells in Graves' hyperthyroidism and ophthalmopathy. MiXCR, run by TCRdb on the multiplex PCR reads, gives a single entry per CDR3 protein. This sample has about 250,000 distinct CDR3 sequences, with about 24% found just once. Sequenced input: blood. The receptors stem from a woman aged 40 to 49 with Graves' ophthalmopathy. Both conserved end residues are part of each CDR3. D genes are given only for firm matches. The listing skips clone size in some rows; elsewhere it reads once, few, many or a size class.

cdr3_length: 15; v_call: TRBV11-1; d_call: TRBD1; clone_size: many; j_call: TRBJ1-4; cdr3_aa: CASSGRDRGFEKLFF; cdr3_nt: TGTGCCAGCAGCGGCCGGGACAGGGGATTTGAAAAACTGTTTTTT
cdr3_length: 14; v_call: TRBV10-3; d_call: .; clone_size: many; j_call: TRBJ1-5; cdr3_aa: CAISGQLSNQPQHF; cdr3_nt: TGTGCCATCTCCGGACAACTTAGCAATCAGCCCCAGCATTTT
cdr3_length: 12; v_call: TRBV7-9; d_call: .; clone_size: many; j_call: TRBJ1-5; cdr3_aa: CASSLGHQPQHF; cdr3_nt: TGTGCCAGCAGCTTAGGACATCAGCCCCAGCATTTT
cdr3_length: 15; v_call: TRBV5-4; d_call: TRBD2; clone_size: .; j_call: TRBJ2-7; cdr3_aa: CASSLWTSGSATKYF; cdr3_nt: TGTGCCAGCAGCTTGTGGACTAGCGGGAGCGCTACGAAGTACTTC
cdr3_length: 12; v_call: TRBV28; d_call: .; clone_size: .; j_call: TRBJ2-7; cdr3_aa: CASLAGPYEQYF; cdr3_nt: TGTGCCAGCCTAGCAGGTCCCTACGAGCAGTACTTC
cdr3_length: 16; v_call: TRBV15; d_call: .; clone_size: .; j_call: TRBJ2-3; cdr3_aa: CATSRGNEGVTDTQYF; cdr3_nt: TGTGCCACCAGCAGAGGAAACGAGGGAGTGACAGATACGCAGTATTTT
cdr3_length: 16; v_call: TRBV11-2; d_call: .; clone_size: many; j_call: TRBJ2-6; cdr3_aa: CASSGSARSGANVLTF; cdr3_nt: TGTGCCAGCAGTGGGTCGGCCCGCTCTGGGGCCAACGTCCTGACTTTC
cdr3_length: 14; v_call: TRBV27; d_call: .; clone_size: .; j_call: TRBJ2-6; cdr3_aa: CASSPQGGANVLTF; cdr3_nt: TGTGCCAGCAGTCCTCAGGGGGGGGCCAACGTCCTGACCTTC
cdr3_length: 15; v_call: TRBV24-1; d_call: .; clone_size: many; j_call: TRBJ1-1; cdr3_aa: CATSDPNRGGTEAFF; cdr3_nt: TGTGCCACCAGTGACCCAAACCGGGGAGGGACTGAAGCTTTCTTT
cdr3_length: 14; v_call: TRBV5-1; d_call: TRBD1; clone_size: once; j_call: TRBJ2-5; cdr3_aa: CASSLDQGEETQYF; cdr3_nt: TGCGCCAGCAGCTTGGACCAGGGGGAAGAGACCCAGTACTTC
cdr3_length: 15; v_call: TRBV19; d_call: .; clone_size: many; j_call: TRBJ1-5; cdr3_aa: CASKGPLGAGQPQHF; cdr3_nt: TGTGCCAGTAAAGGGCCCTTAGGGGCGGGTCAGCCCCAGCATTTT
cdr3_length: 12; v_call: TRBV12-3/TRBV12-4; d_call: .; clone_size: many; j_call: TRBJ1-5; cdr3_aa: CASSGGGRPQHF; cdr3_nt: TGTGCCAGCAGCGGCGGAGGGCGGCCCCAGCATTTT
cdr3_length: 15; v_call: TRBV6-9; d_call: .; clone_size: few; j_call: TRBJ1-5; cdr3_aa: CASSYKGGSNQPQHF; cdr3_nt: TGTGCCAGCAGTTATAAGGGCGGTAGCAATCAGCCCCAGCATTTT
cdr3_length: 11; v_call: TRBV28; d_call: .; clone_size: .; j_call: TRBJ2-7; cdr3_aa: CVNRSTDLEYF; cdr3_nt: TGTGTCAACAGATCCACAGACTTGGAGTACTTC
cdr3_length: 14; v_call: TRBV6-1; d_call: .; clone_size: once; j_call: TRBJ1-2; cdr3_aa: CASREQPASYGYTF; cdr3_nt: TGTGCCAGCAGAGAACAGCCAGCTAGCTATGGCTACACCTTC
cdr3_length: 13; v_call: TRBV6-1; d_call: TRBD1; clone_size: many; j_call: TRBJ1-5; cdr3_aa: CASSRQGAQPQHF; cdr3_nt: TGTGCCAGCAGTAGACAGGGGGCCCAGCCCCAGCATTTT
cdr3_length: 13; v_call: TRBV29-1; d_call: .; clone_size: many; j_call: TRBJ2-2; cdr3_aa: CSVSEGGTGELFF; cdr3_nt: TGCAGCGTTTCGGAGGGTGGCACCGGGGAGCTGTTTTTT
cdr3_length: 15; v_call: TRBV7-3; d_call: TRBD2; clone_size: many; j_call: TRBJ2-5; cdr3_aa: CASSLTASGRETQYF; cdr3_nt: TGTGCCAGCAGCTTAACAGCTAGCGGGCGAGAGACCCAGTACTTC
cdr3_length: 16; v_call: TRBV7-8; d_call: .; clone_size: many; j_call: TRBJ2-7; cdr3_aa: CASSLATILGAYEQYF; cdr3_nt: TGTGCCAGCAGCTTAGCGACGATTTTGGGGGCCTACGAGCAGTACTTC
cdr3_length: 17; v_call: TRBV11-2; d_call: .; clone_size: many; j_call: TRBJ2-7; cdr3_aa: CASSRLGAERSLGKQYF; cdr3_nt: TGTGCCAGCAGCCGCCTGGGCGCGGAGCGGTCCCTCGGAAAGCAGTACTTC
cdr3_length: 15; v_call: TRBV20-1; d_call: TRBD1; clone_size: many; j_call: TRBJ1-5; cdr3_aa: CSASQQGAANQPQHF; cdr3_nt: TGCAGTGCTAGTCAGCAGGGGGCGGCCAATCAGCCCCAGCATTTT
cdr3_length: 14; v_call: TRBV18; d_call: TRBD1; clone_size: many; j_call: TRBJ2-7; cdr3_aa: CASSPGTGNNEQYF; cdr3_nt: TGTGCCAGCTCACCTGGGACAGGGAACAACGAGCAGTACTTC
cdr3_length: 15; v_call: TRBV2; d_call: .; clone_size: many; j_call: TRBJ2-5; cdr3_aa: CASHTGVTVQETQYF; cdr3_nt: TGTGCCTCCCACACTGGGGTGACAGTCCAAGAGACCCAGTACTTC
cdr3_length: 13; v_call: TRBV12-3/TRBV12-4; d_call: TRBD1; clone_size: .; j_call: TRBJ2-7; cdr3_aa: CASSLRQGDEQYF; cdr3_nt: TGTGCCAGCAGCCTGCGACAGGGGGACGAGCAGTACTTC
cdr3_length: 12; v_call: TRBV28; d_call: TRBD1; clone_size: .; j_call: TRBJ1-2; cdr3_aa: CASSTGDGGYNF; cdr3_nt: TGTGCCAGCTCAACAGGGGATGGTGGCTACAACTTC
cdr3_length: 17; v_call: TRBV7-2; d_call: TRBD1; clone_size: many; j_call: TRBJ1-2; cdr3_aa: CASSKPGQGTVNYGYTF; cdr3_nt: TGTGCCAGCAGCAAACCGGGACAGGGAACCGTTAACTATGGCTACACCTTC
cdr3_length: 15; v_call: TRBV6-9; d_call: TRBD1; clone_size: .; j_call: TRBJ2-5; cdr3_aa: CAIKMNRGQEETQYF; cdr3_nt: TGTGCCATCAAGATGAACAGGGGGCAAGAAGAGACCCAGTACTTC
cdr3_length: 18; v_call: TRBV6-2/TRBV6-3; d_call: .; clone_size: .; j_call: TRBJ1-5; cdr3_aa: CASSYSPPECTINQPQRF; cdr3_nt: TGTGCCAGCAGTTACTCGCCACCGGAGTGCACGATCAATCAGCCCCAGCGTTTT
cdr3_length: 14; v_call: TRBV6-1; d_call: .; clone_size: many; j_call: TRBJ1-1; cdr3_aa: CASSERAWNTEAFF; cdr3_nt: TGTGCCAGCAGTGAAAGGGCCTGGAACACTGAAGCTTTCTTT
cdr3_length: 12; v_call: TRBV5-5; d_call: .; clone_size: many; j_call: TRBJ1-1; cdr3_aa: CASSAQGTEAFF; cdr3_nt: TGTGCCAGCAGCGCCCAGGGCACTGAAGCTTTCTTT
cdr3_length: 13; v_call: TRBV6-5; d_call: .; clone_size: many; j_call: TRBJ1-1; cdr3_aa: CASSLTGSTEAFF; cdr3_nt: TGTGCCAGCAGCCTAACAGGGAGCACTGAAGCTTTCTTT
cdr3_length: 15; v_call: TRBV24-1; d_call: .; clone_size: many; j_call: TRBJ2-5; cdr3_aa: CATSDPGTPGETQYF; cdr3_nt: TGTGCCACCAGTGATCCCGGGACTCCCGGGGAGACCCAGTACTTC
cdr3_length: 15; v_call: TRBV6-1; d_call: .; clone_size: many; j_call: TRBJ2-2; cdr3_aa: CASLSGLSIAGELFF; cdr3_nt: TGTGCCAGCCTATCGGGGTTGAGCATCGCCGGGGAGCTGTTTTTT